This TCR beta chain was identified during a study of T-cell memory formation after mild COVID-19. The wider study: Most TCR clusters belonged to a single donor.

Germline loops: CDR1 MNHEY, CDR2 SVGEGT. The V end was cut by 9 bases, the J end by 4 bases, with 18 bases between. The CDR3 has 14 amino acids. TCRdb independently ran MiXCR on the 5' RACE reads; one entry per CDR3 protein. The table has a few hundred thousand distinct CDR3 sequences, around 17% seen once; the top ten hold approximately 20%. This receptor was identified in a man in his late teens or twenties who had mild COVID-19 (a few samples of this study predate the infection). Cell type and time point are not known. The chain combines TRBV6-2 or TRBV6-3 with TRBJ1-1; D may be TRBD1 (5 bases). Sequencing was carried out using PBMCs or a T cell subset sorted from them (not recorded which). The CDR3 region is CASLQEGSSTEAFF. CDR3 sequence (DNA): TGTGCCAGTCTTCAGGAGGGGAGTTCCACTGAAGCTTTCTTT.